This T cell receptor beta chain was obtained from a study of T cell repertoires in ileal Crohn's disease. Study-level information: From the surgical specimen's inflamed ileum, biopsies were taken as M0. The study's findings and limits: All patients with clonality above 26.8% had endoscopic recurrence.

The ends lost 0 bases at V and 0 bases at J; junction bases unmatched: 4. Germline V gene lookup returns CDR1 SGHAT and CDR2 FQNNGV. The CDR3 sequence is 17 residues long. Time point reported: inflamed ileum from the surgical specimen. The repertoire was sequenced with immunoSEQ multiplex PCR; TCRdb's copy has only in-frame clones and lacks some. The sample contains roughly 2,200 clones, 90% to 95% of which appear only once. A remark on this clone: Its target is not known.

This clonotype was obtained from an adult with Crohn's disease. Sequenced: ileal tissue. The rearrangement joins TRBV11-2 to TRBJ2-7; 11 bases match TRBD2. The CDR3 loop is CASSLDLAGGSSYEQYF. DNA of the CDR3: TGTGCCAGCAGCTTAGATCTAGCGGGAGGATCCTCCTACGAGCAGTACTTC.